These T cell receptor beta chains were read from a single sample in a study of human T cells and chemical hapten exposure. TCRdb called the RACE reads again in MiXCR, with one record for every CDR3 protein. The table has some 400,000 distinct CDR3 sequences, roughly 4.8% seen once. This sample comprised whole blood, obtained in connection with sensitization to the hapten diphenylcyclopropenone (DPC). All receptors come from a woman aged 45-65 years with alopecia areata. Some clones in this sample may be carry-over from other donors' samples. CDR3s include the opening cysteine and the closing phenylalanine or tryptophan. Fields, in order: D gene, clone size, J gene, V gene, CDR3 protein, CDR3 DNA. The D gene is left open where the match is weak. Clone size is given for some rows only: seen once, a few or many times, or a class if the clone is expanded.

D: TRBD2; size: many; J: TRBJ2-3; V: TRBV4-3; CDR3: CASSQDSAGGLDTQYF; DNA: TGCGCCAGCAGCCAAGATAGCGCGGGAGGGTTAGATACGCAGTATTTT
D: -; size: few; J: TRBJ2-1; V: TRBV2; CDR3: CASSVGVGSRRSPFF; DNA: -
D: TRBD2; size: -; J: TRBJ2-7; V: TRBV6-2/TRBV6-3; CDR3: CASSYSARTSGSLYEQYF; DNA: TGTGCCAGCAGTTACAGTGCCCGGACTAGCGGGAGTCTCTACGAGCAGTACTTC
D: -; size: many; J: TRBJ2-1; V: TRBV7-6; CDR3: CASSLALRGNEQFF; DNA: TGTGCCAGCAGCTTAGCTCTGAGGGGGAATGAGCAGTTCTTC
D: -; size: many; J: TRBJ2-3; V: TRBV13; CDR3: CASSPRTGFPTDTQYF; DNA: TGTGCCAGCAGCCCTCGTACCGGGTTCCCCACAGATACGCAGTATTTT
D: TRBD2; size: few; J: TRBJ2-7; V: TRBV9; CDR3: CASSGTGAGGYEQYF; DNA: TGTGCCAGCAGCGGTACGGGAGCGGGAGGGTACGAGCAGTACTTC
D: -; size: many; J: TRBJ1-5; V: TRBV12-3/TRBV12-4; CDR3: CASSLVGGGPNQPQHF; DNA: TGTGCCAGCAGTTTAGTAGGCGGTGGACCTAATCAGCCCCAGCATTTT
D: -; size: many; J: TRBJ2-3; V: TRBV28; CDR3: CASSLVSGPDTQYF; DNA: TGTGCCAGCAGTTTAGTTTCCGGGCCAGATACGCAGTATTTT
D: TRBD2; size: -; J: TRBJ2-3; V: TRBV2; CDR3: CASSALAGGRTDTQYF; DNA: TGTGCCAGCAGCGCACTAGCGGGAGGGCGGACAGATACGCAGTATTTT
D: -; size: many; J: TRBJ2-7; V: TRBV6-5; CDR3: CASSYWRERSLPPYEQYF; DNA: TGTGCCAGCAGTTATTGGCGAGAGCGCAGTCTACCCCCCTACGAGCAGTACTTC
D: -; size: many; J: TRBJ1-6; V: TRBV6-4; CDR3: CASSDGTYNSPLHF; DNA: TGTGCCAGCAGTGACGGGACCTATAATTCACCCCTCCACTTT
D: TRBD1; size: -; J: TRBJ1-5; V: TRBV27; CDR3: CASSPSQGASNQPQHF; DNA: TGTGCCAGCAGTCCATCCCAGGGGGCGAGCAATCAGCCCCAGCATTTT
D: -; size: -; J: TRBJ1-1; V: TRBV6-2/TRBV6-3; CDR3: CASSKDPGHPNTEAFF; DNA: TGTGCCAGCAGCAAGGATCCGGGACACCCGAACACTGAAGCTTTCTTT
D: -; size: many; J: TRBJ2-7; V: TRBV6-5; CDR3: CASSSGASPFHEQYF; DNA: TGTGCCAGCAGTTCAGGGGCCTCCCCCTTCCACGAGCAGTACTTC
D: -; size: many; J: TRBJ1-3; V: TRBV28; CDR3: CASNRVTDWTIYF; DNA: TGTGCCAGCAACCGGGTAACGGATTGGACCATATATTTT
D: TRBD2; size: few; J: TRBJ2-3; V: TRBV20-1; CDR3: CSARGSSGSSTDTQYF; DNA: TGCAGTGCTAGAGGGTCTAGCGGATCTAGCACAGATACGCAGTATTTT
D: -; size: -; J: TRBJ1-5; V: TRBV7-8; CDR3: CASSQTPSGGNQPQHF; DNA: TGTGCCAGCAGCCAGACCCCAAGTGGCGGCAATCAGCCCCAGCATTTT
D: TRBD2; size: few; J: TRBJ2-1; V: TRBV3-1; CDR3: CASTYREGRDEQFF; DNA: TGTGCCAGCACGTACCGGGAGGGGAGGGATGAGCAGTTCTTC
D: -; size: few; J: TRBJ2-3; V: TRBV7-2; CDR3: CASSLPQIYKGPGSDTQYF; DNA: TGTGCCAGCAGCTTACCTCAGATATATAAGGGGCCAGGGTCAGATACGCAGTATTTT
D: TRBD1; size: many; J: TRBJ1-2; V: TRBV28; CDR3: CASSTTGQGNYGYTF; DNA: TGTGCCAGCAGTACCACGGGACAGGGAAACTATGGCTACACCTTC
D: -; size: many; J: TRBJ2-3; V: TRBV3-1; CDR3: CASSLKAGPDTQYF; DNA: TGTGCCAGCAGCCTCAAAGCGGGCCCAGATACGCAGTATTTT
D: -; size: many; J: TRBJ1-5; V: TRBV12-3/TRBV12-4; CDR3: CASSRRQPNSAQHF; DNA: TGTGCCAGCAGTAGGCGACAGCCTAATTCGGCCCAGCATTTT